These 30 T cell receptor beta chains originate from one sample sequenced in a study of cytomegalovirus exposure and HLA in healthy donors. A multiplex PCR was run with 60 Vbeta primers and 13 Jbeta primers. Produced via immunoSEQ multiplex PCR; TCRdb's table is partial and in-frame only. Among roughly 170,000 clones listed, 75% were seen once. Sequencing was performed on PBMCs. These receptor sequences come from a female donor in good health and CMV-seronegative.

CDR3 sequence reads: CASSEGGSPYEQYF. As DNA, the CDR3 is TGTGCCAGCAGTGAGGGCGGGAGTCCCTACGAGCAGTACTTC. The rearrangement joins TRBV6-1 to TRBJ2-7, with 7 bases lining up with TRBD2. The CDR3 is 14 residues long. Germline V gene sequence: CDR1 MNHNS, CDR2 SASEGT. After removal of 3 bases from V and 2 bases from J, the junction contained 4 bases not matched to a gene.

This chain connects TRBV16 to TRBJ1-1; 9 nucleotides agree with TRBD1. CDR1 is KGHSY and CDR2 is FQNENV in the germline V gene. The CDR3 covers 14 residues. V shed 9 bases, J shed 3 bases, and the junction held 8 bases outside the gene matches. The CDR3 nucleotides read TGTGCCAGTAGACTCCGGGACAGGGACACTGAAGCTTTCTTT. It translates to CASRLRDRDTEAFF. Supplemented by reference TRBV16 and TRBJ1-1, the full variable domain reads GEEVAQTPKHLVRGEGQKAKLYCAPIKGHSYVFWYQQVLKNEFKFLISFQNENVFDETGMPKERFSAKCLPNSPCSLEIQATKLEDSAVYFCASRLRDRDTEAFFGQGTRLTVV.

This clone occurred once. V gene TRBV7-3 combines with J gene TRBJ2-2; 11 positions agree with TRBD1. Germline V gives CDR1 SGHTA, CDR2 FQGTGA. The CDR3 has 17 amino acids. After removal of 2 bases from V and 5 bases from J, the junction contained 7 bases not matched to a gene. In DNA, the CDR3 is TGTGCCAGCAGCTTATTCTCGGGGACAGGGGGAACCGGGGAGCTGTTTTTT. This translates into CASSLFSGTGGTGELFF.

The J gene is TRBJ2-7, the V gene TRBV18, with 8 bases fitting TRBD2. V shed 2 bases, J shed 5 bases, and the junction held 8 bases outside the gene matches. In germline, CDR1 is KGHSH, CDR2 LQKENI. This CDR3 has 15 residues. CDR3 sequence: CASSPSGGGFHEQYF. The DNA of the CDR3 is TGTGCCAGCTCACCATCGGGGGGGGGCTTCCACGAGCAGTACTTC.

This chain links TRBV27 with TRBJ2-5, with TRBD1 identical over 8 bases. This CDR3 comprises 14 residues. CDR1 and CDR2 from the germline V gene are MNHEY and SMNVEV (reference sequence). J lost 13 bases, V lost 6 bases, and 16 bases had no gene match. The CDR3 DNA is TGTGCCAGCAGGAGGACAGGGACGGGAGAAAAATTGTACTTC. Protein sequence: CASRRTGTGEKLYF.

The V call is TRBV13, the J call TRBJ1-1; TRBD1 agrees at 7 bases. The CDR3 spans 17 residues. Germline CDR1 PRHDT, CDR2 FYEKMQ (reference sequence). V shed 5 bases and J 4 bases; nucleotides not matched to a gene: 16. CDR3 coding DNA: TGTGCCAGCAGCCGCGGGACAGTTAGATTCGGCCCCACTGAAGCTTTCTTT. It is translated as CASSRGTVRFGPTEAFF.

CDR3 sequence (DNA): TGTGCCAGCAGTTTGGCACTTATCAGGGGCAATGAGCAGTTCTTC. This sequence encodes CASSLALIRGNEQFF. The chain carries TRBV28 and TRBJ2-1; D perhaps matches TRBD1 (6 bases). The germline V gene encodes CDR1 MDHEN and CDR2 SYDVKM. The CDR3 covers 15 residues. V was clipped by 3 bases and J by 6 bases, with 15 bases between them.

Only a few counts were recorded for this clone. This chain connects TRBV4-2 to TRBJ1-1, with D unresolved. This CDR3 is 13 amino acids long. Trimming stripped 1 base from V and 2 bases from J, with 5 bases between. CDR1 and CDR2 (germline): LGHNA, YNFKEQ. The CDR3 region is CASSQGENTEAFF. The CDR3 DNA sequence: TGTGCCAGCAGCCAAGGCGAAAACACTGAAGCTTTCTTT.

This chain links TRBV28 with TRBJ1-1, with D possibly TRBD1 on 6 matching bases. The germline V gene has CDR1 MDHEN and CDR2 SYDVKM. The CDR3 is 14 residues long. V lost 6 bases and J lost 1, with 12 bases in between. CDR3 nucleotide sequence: TGTGCCAGCAGGTTACAGGGTCCGAACACTGAAGCTTTCTTT. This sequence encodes CASRLQGPNTEAFF. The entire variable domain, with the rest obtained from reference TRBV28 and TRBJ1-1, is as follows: DVKVTQSSRYLVKRTGEKVFLECVQDMDHENMFWYRQDPGLGLRLIYFSYDVKMKEKGDIPEGYSVSREKKERFSLILESASTNQTSMYLCASRLQGPNTEAFFGQGTRLTVV.

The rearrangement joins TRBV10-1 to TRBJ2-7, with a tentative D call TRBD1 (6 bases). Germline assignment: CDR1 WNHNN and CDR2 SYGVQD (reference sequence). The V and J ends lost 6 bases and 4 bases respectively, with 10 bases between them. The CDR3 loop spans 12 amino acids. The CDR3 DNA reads TGCGCCAGCAGCGCGGACAGTTACGAGCAGTACTTC. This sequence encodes CASSADSYEQYF.

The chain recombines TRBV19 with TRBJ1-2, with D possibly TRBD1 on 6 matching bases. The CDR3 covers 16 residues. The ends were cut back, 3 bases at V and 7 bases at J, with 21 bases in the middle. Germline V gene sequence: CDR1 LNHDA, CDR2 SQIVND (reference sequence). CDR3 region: CASSIKWTAGGGGYTF. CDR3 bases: TGTGCCAGTAGTATTAAATGGACAGCCGGCGGCGGTGGCTACACCTTC.

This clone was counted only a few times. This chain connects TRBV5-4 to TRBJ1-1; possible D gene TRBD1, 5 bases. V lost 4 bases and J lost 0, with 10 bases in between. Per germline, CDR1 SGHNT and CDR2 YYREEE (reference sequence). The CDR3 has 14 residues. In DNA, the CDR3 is TGTGCCAGCAGCAACGGGGGGGTGAACACTGAAGCTTTCTTT. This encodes CASSNGGVNTEAFF.

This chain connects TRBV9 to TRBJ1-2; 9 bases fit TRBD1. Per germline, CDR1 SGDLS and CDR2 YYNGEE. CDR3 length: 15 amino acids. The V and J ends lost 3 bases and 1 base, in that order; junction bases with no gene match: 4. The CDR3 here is CASSATGGGNYGYTF. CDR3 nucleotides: TGTGCCAGCAGCGCGACAGGGGGGGGTAACTATGGCTACACCTTC.

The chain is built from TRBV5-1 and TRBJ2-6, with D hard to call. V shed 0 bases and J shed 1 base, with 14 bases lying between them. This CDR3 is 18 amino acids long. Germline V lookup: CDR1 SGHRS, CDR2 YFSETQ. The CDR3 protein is CASSLEVQSYSGANVLTF. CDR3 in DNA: TGCGCCAGCAGCTTGGAGGTACAGTCTTATTCTGGGGCCAACGTCCTGACTTTC.

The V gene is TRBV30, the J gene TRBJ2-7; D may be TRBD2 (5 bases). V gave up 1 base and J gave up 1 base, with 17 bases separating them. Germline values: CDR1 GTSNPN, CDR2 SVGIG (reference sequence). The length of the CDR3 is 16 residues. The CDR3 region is CAWSALPGSTSYEQYF. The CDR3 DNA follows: TGTGCCTGGAGTGCCCTGCCGGGATCTACTTCCTACGAGCAGTACTTC.

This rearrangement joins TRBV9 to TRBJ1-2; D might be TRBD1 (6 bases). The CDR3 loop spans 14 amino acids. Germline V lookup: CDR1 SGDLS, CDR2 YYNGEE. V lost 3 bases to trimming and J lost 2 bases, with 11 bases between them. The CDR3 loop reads CASSATGQNYGYTF. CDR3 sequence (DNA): TGTGCCAGCAGCGCGACAGGCCAGAACTATGGCTACACCTTC.

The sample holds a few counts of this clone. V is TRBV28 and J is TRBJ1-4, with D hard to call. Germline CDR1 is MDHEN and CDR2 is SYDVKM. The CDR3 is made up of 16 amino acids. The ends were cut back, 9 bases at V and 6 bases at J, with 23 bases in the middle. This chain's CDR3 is CASIPGAGIWDEKLFF. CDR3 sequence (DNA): TGTGCCAGTATCCCGGGCGCGGGGATATGGGATGAAAAACTGTTTTTT.

The CDR3 is CASSEPLPRRQAEYNEQFF. The CDR3 DNA reads as TGTGCCAGCAGCGAACCCCTCCCCCGTAGACAGGCCGAATACAATGAGCAGTTCTTC. The chain uses TRBV9 and TRBJ2-1, with D maybe TRBD1 (6 bases). This CDR3 has 19 residues. Germline assignment: CDR1 SGDLS and CDR2 YYNGEE. The ends were cut back, 3 bases at V and 4 bases at J, with 26 bases in the middle.

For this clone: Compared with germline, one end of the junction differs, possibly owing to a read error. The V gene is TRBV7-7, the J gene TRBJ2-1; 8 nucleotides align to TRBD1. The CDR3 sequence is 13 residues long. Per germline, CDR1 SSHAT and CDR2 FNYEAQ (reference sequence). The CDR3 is CASSLTGGNEQFF. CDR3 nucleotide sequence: TGTGCTAGCAGCTTAACAGGGGGCAATGAGCAGTTCTTC. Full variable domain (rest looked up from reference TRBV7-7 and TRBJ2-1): GAGVSQSPRYKVTKRGQDVTLRCDPISSHATLYWYQQALGQGPEFLTYFNYEAQPDKSGLPSDRFSAERPEGSISTLTIQRTEQRDSAMYRCASSLTGGNEQFFGPGTRLTVL.

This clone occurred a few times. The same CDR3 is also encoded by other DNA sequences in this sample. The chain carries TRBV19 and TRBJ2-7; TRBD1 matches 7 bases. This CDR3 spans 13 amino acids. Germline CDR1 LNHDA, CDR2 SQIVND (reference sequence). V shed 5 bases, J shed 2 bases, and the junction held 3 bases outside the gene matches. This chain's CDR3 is CASSWDSTYEQYF. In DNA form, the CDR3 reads TGTGCCAGTAGTTGGGACAGTACCTACGAGCAGTACTTC.

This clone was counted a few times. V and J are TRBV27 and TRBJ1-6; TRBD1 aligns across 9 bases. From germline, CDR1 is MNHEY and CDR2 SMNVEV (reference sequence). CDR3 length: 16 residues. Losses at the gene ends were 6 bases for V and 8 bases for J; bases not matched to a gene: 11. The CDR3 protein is CASRSLDRGVDSPLHF. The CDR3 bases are TGTGCCAGCAGGTCCCTAGACAGGGGGGTTGATTCACCCCTCCACTTT.

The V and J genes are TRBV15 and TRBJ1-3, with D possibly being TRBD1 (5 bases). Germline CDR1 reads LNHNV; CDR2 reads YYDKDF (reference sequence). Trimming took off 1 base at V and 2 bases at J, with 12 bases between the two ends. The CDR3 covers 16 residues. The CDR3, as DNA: TGTGCCACCAGCAGAGGCGACAGCACCGCTGGAAACACCATATATTTT. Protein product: CATSRGDSTAGNTIYF.

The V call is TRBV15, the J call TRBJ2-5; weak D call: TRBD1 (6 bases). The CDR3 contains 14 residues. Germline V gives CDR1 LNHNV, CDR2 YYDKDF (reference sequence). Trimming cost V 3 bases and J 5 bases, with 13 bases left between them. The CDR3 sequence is CATSSPQGYETQYF. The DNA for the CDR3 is TGTGCCACCAGCAGTCCACAGGGATACGAGACCCAGTACTTC.

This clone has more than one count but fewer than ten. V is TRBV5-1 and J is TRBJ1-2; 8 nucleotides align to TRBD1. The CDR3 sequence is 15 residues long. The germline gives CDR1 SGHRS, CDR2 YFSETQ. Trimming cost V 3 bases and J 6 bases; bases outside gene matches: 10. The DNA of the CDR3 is TGCGCCAGCAGCTGGGGTGGACAGGGATTCGATGGCTACACCTTC. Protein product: CASSWGGQGFDGYTF.

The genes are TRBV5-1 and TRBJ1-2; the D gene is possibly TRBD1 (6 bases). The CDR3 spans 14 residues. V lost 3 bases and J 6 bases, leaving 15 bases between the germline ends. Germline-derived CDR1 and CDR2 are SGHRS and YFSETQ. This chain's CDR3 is CASSWSGQRDGYTF. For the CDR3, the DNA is TGCGCCAGCAGCTGGTCAGGACAGCGCGATGGCTACACCTTC.

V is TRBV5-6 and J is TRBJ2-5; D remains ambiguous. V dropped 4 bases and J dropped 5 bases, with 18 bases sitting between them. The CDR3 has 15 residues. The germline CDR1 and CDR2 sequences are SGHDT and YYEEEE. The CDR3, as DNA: TGTGCCAGCAGCCCCCGGATTGGAGCGAGGGAGACCCAGTACTTC. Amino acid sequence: CASSPRIGARETQYF. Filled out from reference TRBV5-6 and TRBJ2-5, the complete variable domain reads DAGVTQSPTHLIKTRGQQVTLRCSPKSGHDTVSWYQQALGQGPQFIFQYYEEEERQRGNFPDRFSGHQFPNYSSELNVNALLLGDSALYLCASSPRIGARETQYFGPGTRLLVL.

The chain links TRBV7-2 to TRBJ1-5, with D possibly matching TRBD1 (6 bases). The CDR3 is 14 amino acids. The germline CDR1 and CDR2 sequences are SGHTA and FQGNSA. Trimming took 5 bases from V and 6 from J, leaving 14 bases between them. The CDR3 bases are TGTGCCAGCAGCCCGGGGGGCGTGGGTCAGCCCCAGCATTTT. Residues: CASSPGGVGQPQHF.

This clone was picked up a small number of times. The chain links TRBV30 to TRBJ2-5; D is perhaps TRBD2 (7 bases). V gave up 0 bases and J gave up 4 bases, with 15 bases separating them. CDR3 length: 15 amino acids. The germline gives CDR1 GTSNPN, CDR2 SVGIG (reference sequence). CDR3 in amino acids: CAWSVSGGRVETQYF. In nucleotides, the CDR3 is TGTGCCTGGAGTGTATCCGGGGGGCGGGTAGAGACCCAGTACTTC.

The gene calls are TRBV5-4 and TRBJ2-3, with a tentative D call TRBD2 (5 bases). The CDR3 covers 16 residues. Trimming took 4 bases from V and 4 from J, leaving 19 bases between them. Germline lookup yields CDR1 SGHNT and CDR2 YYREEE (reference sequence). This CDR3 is CASSDLEFGSADTQYF. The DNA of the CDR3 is TGTGCCAGCAGCGATTTGGAATTTGGGAGCGCAGATACGCAGTATTTT. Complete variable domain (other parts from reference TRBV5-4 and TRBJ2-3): ETGVTQSPTHLIKTRGQQVTLRCSSQSGHNTVSWYQQALGQGPQFIFQYYREEENGRGNFPPRFSGLQFPNYSSELNVNALELDDSALYLCASSDLEFGSADTQYFGPGTRLTVL.

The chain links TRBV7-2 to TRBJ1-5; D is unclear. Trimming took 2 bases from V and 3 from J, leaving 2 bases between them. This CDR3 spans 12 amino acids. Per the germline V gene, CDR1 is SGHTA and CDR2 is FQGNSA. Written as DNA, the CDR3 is TGTGCCAGCAGCTTACACAATCAGCCCCAGCATTTT. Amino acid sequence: CASSLHNQPQHF.